This T cell receptor (beta chain) is drawn from a study of blood T cell repertoires in COVID-19. Whole-study context: Samples taken during acute and convalescent COVID-19 were collected in the United States, Italy and Spain.

There are a few counts of this clone. The same CDR3 can be traced to other DNA sequences in this sample. The repertoire was sequenced with immunoSEQ multiplex PCR; TCRdb's copy has only in-frame clones and lacks some. Counted here are approximately 170,000 clones, approximately 86% occurring once; the ten biggest clones make up 6.9%. Germline loops: CDR1 SGHRS, CDR2 YFSETQ. The CDR3 spans 14 residues. Trimming left V 0 bases short and J 0 bases short, with 6 bases between. Sequenced material: peripheral blood. This clonotype was obtained from a man older than 75 with COVID-19, enrolled during active disease. The V call is TRBV5-1, the J call TRBJ1-1; D unresolved. The CDR3 nucleotides are TGCGCCAGCAGCTTGGGGGCGTTGAACACTGAAGCTTTCTTT. It specifies CASSLGALNTEAFF.